These T cell receptor beta chains were read from a single sample in a study of response to subunit inactivated influenza vaccine. TCRdb used MiXCR to reprocess the RT-PCR reads, holding one entry per CDR3 protein. The data hold 450,000 to 600,000 distinct CDR3 sequences, with approximately 15% observed a single time. Source: CD4+ T cells sorted from PBMCs, taken about 23 months after vaccination. The receptors stem from a man between 50 and 70 years old who received an inactivated influenza vaccine. Each CDR3 is given with its conserved first and last residue. D genes are given only for firm matches. The size of a clone is reported for some rows only, either as once, few or many, or as a class for expanded clones.

cdr3_nt: TGTGCCAGCACTGGACCCAAAGAGGGGATATCCTACGAGCAGTACTTC
cdr3_aa: CASTGPKEGISYEQYF
clone_size: many
d_call: NA
j_call: TRBJ2-7
v_call: TRBV28

cdr3_nt: TGTGCCATCAAGGACAGGGATATAACCTACAATGAGCAGTTCTTC
cdr3_aa: CAIKDRDITYNEQFF
clone_size: many
d_call: TRBD1
j_call: TRBJ2-1
v_call: TRBV10-3

cdr3_nt: TGCAGCGTTGACCTAGGGGAGAGTACTGAAGCTTTCTTT
cdr3_aa: CSVDLGESTEAFF
clone_size: NA
d_call: NA
j_call: TRBJ1-1
v_call: TRBV29-1

cdr3_nt: TGTGCCAGCAGTCGACAGGGCCACTACTACAATGAGCAGTTCTTC
cdr3_aa: CASSRQGHYYNEQFF
clone_size: NA
d_call: TRBD1
j_call: TRBJ2-1
v_call: TRBV12-3/TRBV12-4

cdr3_nt: TGTGCCAGCAGGTCAGGGTTTAATCAGCCCCAGCATTTT
cdr3_aa: CASRSGFNQPQHF
clone_size: NA
d_call: NA
j_call: TRBJ1-5
v_call: TRBV6-6

cdr3_nt: TGTGCCAGCAGTCCGAGGAGGACAGGGGTTGGCTACACCTTC
cdr3_aa: CASSPRRTGVGYTF
clone_size: few
d_call: TRBD1
j_call: TRBJ1-2
v_call: TRBV12-3/TRBV12-4

cdr3_nt: TGTGCCAGCAGCTTGCTAGCGGGAGTGGGGAATGAGCAGTTCTTC
cdr3_aa: CASSLLAGVGNEQFF
clone_size: many
d_call: TRBD2
j_call: TRBJ2-1
v_call: TRBV5-5

cdr3_nt: TGTGCCAGCATTAACCTAGATAGCACAGATACGCAGTATTTT
cdr3_aa: CASINLDSTDTQYF
clone_size: NA
d_call: NA
j_call: TRBJ2-3
v_call: TRBV27

cdr3_nt: TGTGCCATCAAGTCTGAGCAAACTAGCACAGATACGCAGTATTTT
cdr3_aa: CAIKSEQTSTDTQYF
clone_size: few
d_call: NA
j_call: TRBJ2-3
v_call: TRBV10-3

cdr3_nt: TGTGCCAGCAGTTATACTGGCGGGGCGCAGTACTTC
cdr3_aa: CASSYTGGAQYF
clone_size: few
d_call: NA
j_call: TRBJ2-7
v_call: TRBV6-5

cdr3_nt: TGTGCCAGCAGTGCGGGGTTGGGGAGCACAGATACGCAGTATTTT
cdr3_aa: CASSAGLGSTDTQYF
clone_size: NA
d_call: NA
j_call: TRBJ2-3
v_call: TRBV6-1

cdr3_nt: TGTGCCAGCAGCCCCCGACTAGTAACCTACAATGAGCAGTTCTTC
cdr3_aa: CASSPRLVTYNEQFF
clone_size: NA
d_call: NA
j_call: TRBJ2-1
v_call: TRBV7-9

cdr3_nt: TGTGCCAGCAGCTTAGCGCGGGACTTCTCCTACAATGAGCAGTTCTTC
cdr3_aa: CASSLARDFSYNEQFF
clone_size: NA
d_call: NA
j_call: TRBJ2-1
v_call: TRBV7-9

cdr3_nt: TGCGCCAGCAGCCAAGGAGCGGGTCCCGGGGAGCAGTACTTC
cdr3_aa: CASSQGAGPGEQYF
clone_size: few
d_call: NA
j_call: TRBJ2-7
v_call: TRBV4-3

cdr3_nt: TGTGCCAGCAGTTACTCTGGGGGGGGGCGCGGGACTGAAGCTTTCTTT
cdr3_aa: CASSYSGGGRGTEAFF
clone_size: NA
d_call: NA
j_call: TRBJ1-1
v_call: TRBV6-5

cdr3_nt: TGCGCCAGCAGCTTCTTCCTAGCGGGGGGTTACAATGAGCAGTTCTTC
cdr3_aa: CASSFFLAGGYNEQFF
clone_size: few
d_call: TRBD2
j_call: TRBJ2-1
v_call: TRBV5-1

cdr3_nt: TGTGCCAGCAGCCCAGGGACTAGCCCCCTCTCAGATACGCAGTATTTT
cdr3_aa: CASSPGTSPLSDTQYF
clone_size: NA
d_call: TRBD2
j_call: TRBJ2-3
v_call: TRBV9

cdr3_nt: TGTGCCACCAGCAGAGGCGGAGCCTCCGCCGCGACAGATACGCAGTATTTT
cdr3_aa: CATSRGGASAATDTQYF
clone_size: few
d_call: NA
j_call: TRBJ2-3
v_call: TRBV15

cdr3_nt: TGTGCCAGCAGCGTATTTGCGGGGTTGGGCTACGAGCAGTACTTC
cdr3_aa: CASSVFAGLGYEQYF
clone_size: few
d_call: NA
j_call: TRBJ2-7
v_call: TRBV9

cdr3_nt: TGTGCCAGCAGTATCCAGGGAAATCAGCCCCAGCATTTT
cdr3_aa: CASSIQGNQPQHF
clone_size: many
d_call: NA
j_call: TRBJ1-5
v_call: TRBV6-6